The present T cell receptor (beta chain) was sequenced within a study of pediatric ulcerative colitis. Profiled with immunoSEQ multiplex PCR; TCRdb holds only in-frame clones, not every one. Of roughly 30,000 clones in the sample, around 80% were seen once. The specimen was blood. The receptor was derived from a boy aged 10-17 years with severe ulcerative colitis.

The CDR3 DNA is TGTGCCAGCCCGGCCGGGGGGAACACTGAAGCTTTCTTT. Its protein is CASPAGGNTEAFF. This chain connects TRBV7-9 to TRBJ1-1, with D tentatively TRBD1 (5 bases). CDR3 length: 13 residues. Trimming removed 8 bases at V and 1 base at J, with 11 bases between. Germline CDR1 reads SEHNR; CDR2 reads FQNEAQ (reference sequence).